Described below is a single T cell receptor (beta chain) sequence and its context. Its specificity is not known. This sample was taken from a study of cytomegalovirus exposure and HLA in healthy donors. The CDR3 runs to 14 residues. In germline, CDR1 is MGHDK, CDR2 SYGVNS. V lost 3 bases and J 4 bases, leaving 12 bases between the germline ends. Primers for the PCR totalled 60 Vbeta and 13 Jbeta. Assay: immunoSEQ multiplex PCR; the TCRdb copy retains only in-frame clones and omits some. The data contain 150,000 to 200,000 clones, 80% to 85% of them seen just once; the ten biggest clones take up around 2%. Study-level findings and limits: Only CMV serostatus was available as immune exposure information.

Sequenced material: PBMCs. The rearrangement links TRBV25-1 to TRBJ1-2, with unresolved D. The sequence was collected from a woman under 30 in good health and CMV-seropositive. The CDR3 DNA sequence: TGTGCCAGCAGTGATTCCCGGGGTCGCTATGGCTACACCTTC. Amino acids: CASSDSRGRYGYTF.